The rows below give T cell receptor beta chains drawn from one sample of a study of post-analysis software for immune sequencing data. In TCRdb, the PCR reads were re-called with MiXCR into one record per CDR3 protein. The sample comprises some 800,000 distinct CDR3 sequences, around 42% of which are singletons, and roughly 4.4% rests with the top ten. The sequenced sample consisted of blood. These TCRs come from a girl aged 5 to 17 with multiple sclerosis. Each CDR3 is given with its conserved first and last residue. Fields, in order: D gene, clone size, J gene, V gene, CDR3 DNA, CDR3 protein. A D gene is named only where the DNA matches it firmly. Size is omitted from some rows. Given values are once, few, many or a class for expanded clones.

- | - | TRBJ2-5 | TRBV24-1 | TGTGCCACCAGTGACCCTGCCGGGACCCAGTACTTC | CATSDPAGTQYF
- | - | TRBJ2-1 | TRBV20-1 | TGCAGTGCCATAGGAGCAGGGACCTACAATGAGCAGTTCTTC | CSAIGAGTYNEQFF
TRBD2 | - | TRBJ2-3 | TRBV9 | TGTGCCAGCAGCGTAGGGGTGGCCAGCGGGAGAACAGATACGCAGTATTTT | CASSVGVASGRTDTQYF
TRBD2 | - | TRBJ2-5 | TRBV5-1 | TGCGCCAGCAGTATAGCGGGAGGGGAGACCCAGTACTTC | CASSIAGGETQYF
- | many | TRBJ1-5 | TRBV20-1 | TGCAGTGCTAGATTCGGGAACATGGGCAATCAGCCCCAGCATTTT | CSARFGNMGNQPQHF
TRBD1 | - | TRBJ2-7 | TRBV20-1 | TGCAGTGCCACTACTACGGACAGGGGCGAGCAGTACTTC | CSATTTDRGEQYF
- | once | TRBJ2-3 | TRBV6-2/TRBV6-3 | TGTGCCAGCAGCCAAGGGGACCCAGGAGATACGCAGTATTTT | CASSQGDPGDTQYF
- | - | TRBJ2-3 | TRBV25-1 | TGTGCCAGCAGTAAGGGGGAGGAGTTCACAGATACGCAGTATTTT | CASSKGEEFTDTQYF
TRBD2 | - | TRBJ2-3 | TRBV28 | TGTGCCAGCAGTTTACCGGGAGGACCCCGGGTAGATACGCAGTATTTT | CASSLPGGPRVDTQYF
- | - | TRBJ2-1 | TRBV7-3 | TGTGCCAGCAGCTCGGTAGGGGAAGGTGAGCAGTTCTTC | CASSSVGEGEQFF
TRBD1 | once | TRBJ1-1 | TRBV10-3 | TGTGCCATCAGAGGACAGGTTGGACCTGAAGCTTTCTTT | CAIRGQVGPEAFF
TRBD1 | - | TRBJ1-4 | TRBV5-1 | TGCGCCAGCAGTAAAGGACAGGGCGATGAAAAACTGTTTTTT | CASSKGQGDEKLFF
- | - | TRBJ2-5 | TRBV20-1 | TGCAGTGCGAAAGAGTACGGAGAGACCCAGTACTTC | CSAKEYGETQYF
TRBD2 | - | TRBJ2-1 | TRBV29-1 | TGCAGCACCGCGGGACTAGCGCTCAATGAGCAGTTCTTC | CSTAGLALNEQFF
TRBD1 | - | TRBJ2-7 | TRBV5-1 | TGCGCCAGCAGCTTCTCTGCAGGGGGCGACGAGCAGTACTTC | CASSFSAGGDEQYF
TRBD2 | few | TRBJ2-5 | TRBV19 | TGTGCCAGTAGCCGGGGGGGTGTGCGCGAGACCCAGTACTTC | CASSRGGVRETQYF
TRBD2 | few | TRBJ2-7 | TRBV7-9 | TGTGCCAGCAGCTCTGGGACTAGCGGGAGCGGGTATGAGCAGTACTTC | CASSSGTSGSGYEQYF
- | - | TRBJ2-1 | TRBV10-3 | TGTGCCATCAGCCAGGATCCCAATGAGCAGTTCTTC | CAISQDPNEQFF
TRBD1 | - | TRBJ2-7 | TRBV7-9 | TGTGCCAGCAGCGCACGAACAGGGGTCGGGTACGAGCAGTACTTC | CASSARTGVGYEQYF
TRBD2 | - | TRBJ2-3 | TRBV24-1 | TGTGCCACCAGTGATCCCAACCGTAGCGGGCGGACAGATACGCAGTATTTT | CATSDPNRSGRTDTQYF
TRBD2 | - | TRBJ2-7 | TRBV15 | TGTGCCACGCAGGGACTAGTTAGAGAAAGCACCTACGAGCAGTACTTC | CATQGLVRESTYEQYF
- | - | TRBJ2-7 | TRBV7-2 | TGTGCCAGCAGCTTAGCCGGAGGGATTGAAGGCTCCTACGAGCAGTACTTC | CASSLAGGIEGSYEQYF
TRBD2 | - | TRBJ2-1 | TRBV12-3/TRBV12-4 | TGTGCCAGCAGTCCCCGACTAGCGGGAATCAATGAGCAGTTCTTC | CASSPRLAGINEQFF
TRBD1 | few | TRBJ1-2 | TRBV2 | TGTGCCACCCGTCCCGGGACAGGATTTGGAACAGTTGGCTACACCTTC | CATRPGTGFGTVGYTF
TRBD2 | few | TRBJ2-5 | TRBV7-9 | TGTGCCAGCAGCTTAGCCGGGGGGGGAATCCAAGAGACCCAGTACTTC | CASSLAGGGIQETQYF
- | few | TRBJ1-4 | TRBV29-1 | TGCAGCGTCCTCAGTAACCATCAACTGTTTTTT | CSVLSNHQLFF
- | few | TRBJ2-5 | TRBV6-1 | TGTGCCAGCAGAAGAGCGGCGATTACAGAGACCCAGTACTTC | CASRRAAITETQYF
TRBD2 | - | TRBJ2-7 | TRBV4-3 | TGCGCCAGCAGCCAGTTGGCGGGAGGAGCCTACGAGCAGTACTTC | CASSQLAGGAYEQYF
TRBD2 | - | TRBJ2-5 | TRBV7-2 | TGTGCCAGCAGCAGGGGAGGGATAGAGACCCAGTACTTC | CASSRGGIETQYF
- | - | TRBJ2-3 | TRBV27 | TGTGCCAGCAGCCCCCGGCATGGCACAGATACGCAGTATTTT | CASSPRHGTDTQYF
- | - | TRBJ2-1 | TRBV20-1 | TGCAGTGCTATTTTCAGCGGGTTCTACAATGAGCAGTTCTTC | CSAIFSGFYNEQFF
TRBD2 | - | TRBJ2-7 | TRBV20-1 | TGCAGTGCCGAGAGCGGGAGTTTATACGAGCAGTACTTC | CSAESGSLYEQYF
TRBD1 | few | TRBJ2-3 | TRBV5-1 | TGCGCCAGCAGCCTCGGGACAGCTAGCACAGATACGCAGTATTTT | CASSLGTASTDTQYF
- | - | TRBJ2-1 | TRBV12-3/TRBV12-4 | TGTGCCAGTCAGATCGGGGGGCAGCAGTTCTTC | CASQIGGQQFF
- | - | TRBJ1-1 | TRBV20-1 | TGCAGTGCTAGAGATGGGGTCAGGGGAACTCGCGGGGCTGAAGCTTTCTTT | CSARDGVRGTRGAEAFF
TRBD2 | - | TRBJ2-3 | TRBV15 | TGTGCCACCAGCAGAGATCTCGCTCGCGGGGGTGATACGCAGTATTTT | CATSRDLARGGDTQYF
- | - | TRBJ2-5 | TRBV11-2 | TGTGCCAGCAGCTTGGGCCAGGGGACGTGGGAGACCCAGTACTTC | CASSLGQGTWETQYF
- | - | TRBJ1-1 | TRBV12-3/TRBV12-4 | TGTGCCAGCAGCTTCGGGAGCACTGAAGCTTTCTTT | CASSFGSTEAFF
- | few | TRBJ2-5 | TRBV20-1 | TGCAGTGCTAGATCCCAGGGGGGCCCTCACCAAGAGACCCAGTACTTC | CSARSQGGPHQETQYF
- | - | TRBJ2-1 | TRBV20-1 | TGCAGTGTTCAGACGCGACTGAGCTACGAGCAGTTCTTC | CSVQTRLSYEQFF
TRBD1 | - | TRBJ1-5 | TRBV12-3/TRBV12-4 | TGTGCCAGCAGTCCTGGGGACAGGGGAGGCAATCAGCCCCAGCATTTT | CASSPGDRGGNQPQHF
TRBD1 | - | TRBJ2-1 | TRBV4-1 | TGCGCCAGCAGCCAAGACTGGACAGGGGTTAATGAGCAGTTCTTC | CASSQDWTGVNEQFF
- | few | TRBJ2-1 | TRBV27 | TGTGCCAGCAAACTCCTAGTGGGAGGTGGCATTGAGCAGTTCTTC | CASKLLVGGGIEQFF
TRBD2 | few | TRBJ2-7 | TRBV27 | TGTGCCAGCAGTCTGACCGGGACTAGCGGGGACTACGAGCAGTACTTC | CASSLTGTSGDYEQYF
- | - | TRBJ2-7 | TRBV7-2 | TGTGCCAGCAGCCCGGACGGATTCTACGAGCAGTACTTC | CASSPDGFYEQYF
TRBD1 | - | TRBJ2-7 | TRBV10-3 | TGTGCCATCAGTGAGGCGTCCTATGGGACAGAGGACTACGAGCAGTACTTC | CAISEASYGTEDYEQYF
- | - | TRBJ1-1 | TRBV5-1 | TGCGCCAGCACCCAGGAACCCATGATCACTGAAGCTTTCTTT | CASTQEPMITEAFF
- | - | TRBJ1-2 | TRBV5-6 | TGTGCCAGCAGCCCGGCACAGAAATATGGCTACACCTTC | CASSPAQKYGYTF